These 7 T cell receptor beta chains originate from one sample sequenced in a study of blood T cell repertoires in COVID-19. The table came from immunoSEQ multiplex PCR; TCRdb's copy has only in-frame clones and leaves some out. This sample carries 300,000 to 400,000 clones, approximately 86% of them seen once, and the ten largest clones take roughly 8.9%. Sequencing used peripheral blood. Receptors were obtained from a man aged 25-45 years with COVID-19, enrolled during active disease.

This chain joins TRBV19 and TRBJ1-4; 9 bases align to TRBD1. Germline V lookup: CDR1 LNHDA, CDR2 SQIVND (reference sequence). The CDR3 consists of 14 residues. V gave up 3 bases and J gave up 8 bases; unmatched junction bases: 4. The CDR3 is CASSITGGVEKLFF. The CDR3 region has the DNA TGTGCCAGTAGTATTACAGGGGGCGTAGAAAAACTGTTTTTT.

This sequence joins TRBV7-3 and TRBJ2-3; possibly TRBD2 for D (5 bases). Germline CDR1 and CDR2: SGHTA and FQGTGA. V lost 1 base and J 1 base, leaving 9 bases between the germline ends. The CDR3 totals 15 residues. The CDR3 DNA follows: TGTGCCAGCAGCTTAAGCATTAGCGGCACAGATACGCAGTATTTT. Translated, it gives CASSLSISGTDTQYF.

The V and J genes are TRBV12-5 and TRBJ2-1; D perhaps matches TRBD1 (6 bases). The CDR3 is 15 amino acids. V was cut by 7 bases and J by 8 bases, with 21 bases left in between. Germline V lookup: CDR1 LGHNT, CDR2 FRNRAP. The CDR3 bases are TGTGCTAGTGCCAAGGGGGTAATTGGTGGCGATGAGCAGTTCTTC. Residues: CASAKGVIGGDEQFF.

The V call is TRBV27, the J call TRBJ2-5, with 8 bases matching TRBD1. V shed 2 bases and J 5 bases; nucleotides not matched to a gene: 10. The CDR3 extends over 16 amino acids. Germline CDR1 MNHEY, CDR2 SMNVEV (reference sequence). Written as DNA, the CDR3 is TGTGCCAGCAGTTTACTCGGACAGGGCCTAGGGGAGACCCAGTACTTC. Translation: CASSLLGQGLGETQYF.

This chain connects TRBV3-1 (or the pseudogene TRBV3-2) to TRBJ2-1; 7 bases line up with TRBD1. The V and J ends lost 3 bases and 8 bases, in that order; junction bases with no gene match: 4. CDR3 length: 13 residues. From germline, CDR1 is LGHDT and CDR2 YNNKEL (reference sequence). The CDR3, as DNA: TGTGCCAGCAGCCAGAGAGGGGGCCATGAGCAGTTCTTC. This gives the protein CASSQRGGHEQFF.

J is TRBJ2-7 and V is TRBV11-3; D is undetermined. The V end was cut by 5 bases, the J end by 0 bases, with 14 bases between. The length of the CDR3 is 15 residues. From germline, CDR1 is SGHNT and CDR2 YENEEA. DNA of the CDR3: TGTGCCAGCAGCGAATCCTGGGCAGTCTCCTACGAGCAGTACTTC. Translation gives CASSESWAVSYEQYF.

CDR3 amino acids: CASSYSTVTGELFF. Written as DNA, the CDR3 is TGTGCCAGCAGTTACTCGACAGTCACCGGGGAGCTGTTTTTT. The J gene is TRBJ2-2, the V gene TRBV6-5; a possible D gene is TRBD1 (5 bases). This CDR3 comprises 14 residues. CDR1 is MNHEY, CDR2 SVGAGI, per germline. V shed 0 bases and J shed 4 bases, with 6 bases lying between them.